This T cell receptor beta chain was documented in a study of regulatory T cells in long-lasting Graves disease. Study-level background: For a period under 3 months, newly diagnosed Graves' patients had taken antithyroid drugs.

Trimming removed 7 bases from V and 0 bases from J, with 16 bases in between. Germline lookup yields CDR1 SGHTA and CDR2 FQGNSA. The CDR3 sequence is 16 residues long. This clonotype was counted only a few times. Time point in this sample: newly diagnosed GD, antithyroid drugs for less than 3 months. Construction of the TCR library relied on RNA isolated from PBMCs. Construction of TCR beta libraries relied on iRepertoire HTBI primers and on Arm-PCR targeting CDR3 regions. TCRdb itself ran the multiplex PCR reads through MiXCR, one entry per CDR3 protein. The table includes 350,000 to 550,000 distinct CDR3 sequences, approximately 16% detected once. These data also formed part of another study, on T cells in Graves' hyperthyroidism and ophthalmopathy. As that report states: The HTBI primer set drove a first-round RT-PCR of the TCR CDR3.

This chain uses TRBV7-2 with TRBJ1-3; perhaps TRBD1 as D (5 bases). This TCR came from a woman aged 18 to 35 with Graves disease. The specimen comprised peripheral blood mononuclear cells (PBMCs), sampled at new diagnosis, from a patient treated with antithyroid drugs. The CDR3 region has the DNA TGTGCCAGCACCGGCGGGACCGTCTTCTCTGGAAACACCATATATTTT. Its translation is CASTGGTVFSGNTIYF.